This TCR beta chain is from a study of blood T cell repertoires in COVID-19. In the study overall: Samples came from the United States, Italy and Spain, spanning acute and convalescent COVID-19. Nucleic acid was either cDNA or gDNA, and it came from T cells, B-cell-depleted T cells, or PBMCs.

The CDR3 length is 13 residues. V lost 3 bases to trimming and J lost 5 bases, with 11 bases between them. Germline CDR1 is LGHNA and CDR2 is YSLEER. In the authors' methods: Nucleated cell number was recorded as an estimate derived from reference gene primer amplification. The assay was immunoSEQ multiplex PCR, and TCRdb's table has in-frame clones only and misses some. V and J calls and clone size follow that table, whereas D and trimming were derived from the DNA. The sample shows over 30,000 clones, 85% to 95% of them seen only once. The chain is built from TRBV4-3 and TRBJ2-7, with a possible D match to TRBD1 (6 bases). The receptor was isolated from a human donor in a cohort sampled during active COVID-19. Sequenced: peripheral blood. The CDR3: CASSQGRGDEQYF. DNA of the CDR3: TGCGCCAGCAGCCAGGGCAGGGGAGACGAGCAGTACTTC.